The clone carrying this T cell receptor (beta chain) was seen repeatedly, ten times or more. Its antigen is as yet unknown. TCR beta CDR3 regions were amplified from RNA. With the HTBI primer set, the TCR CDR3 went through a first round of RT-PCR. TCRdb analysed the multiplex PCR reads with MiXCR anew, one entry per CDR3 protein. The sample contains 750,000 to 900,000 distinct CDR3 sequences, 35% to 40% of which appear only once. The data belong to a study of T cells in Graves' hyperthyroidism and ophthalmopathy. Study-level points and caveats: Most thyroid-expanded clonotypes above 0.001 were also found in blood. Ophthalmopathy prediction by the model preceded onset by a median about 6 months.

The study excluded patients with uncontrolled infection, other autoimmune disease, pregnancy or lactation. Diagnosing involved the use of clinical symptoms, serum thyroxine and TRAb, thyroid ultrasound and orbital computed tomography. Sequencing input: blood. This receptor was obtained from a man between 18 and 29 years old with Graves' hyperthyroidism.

The CDR3 spells CAIKGTGERGAFF. For the CDR3, the DNA is TGTGCCATCAAGGGGACAGGGGAAAGAGGAGCTTTCTTT. The gene calls are TRBV10-3 and TRBJ1-1; 10 bases map to TRBD1. This CDR3 spans 13 amino acids. The germline V gene encodes CDR1 ENHRY and CDR2 SYGVKD. Unmatched junction bases numbered 9, after V lost 7 bases and J lost 10 bases.